The clone carrying this TCR beta chain appeared once. This entry comes from a study of blood T cell repertoires in COVID-19. The V and J ends lost 0 bases and 4 bases respectively, with 5 bases between them. There are 13 residues in the CDR3. CDR1 SGHDT and CDR2 YYEEEE come from the germline V gene. Sequencing used immunoSEQ multiplex PCR; TCRdb keeps in-frame clones, though not all of them. The data show 150,000 to 200,000 clones, about nine tenths seen once. The sample taken for sequencing was peripheral blood. V usage is TRBV5-6 and J usage is TRBJ1-3; no firm D call. The clonotype was recovered from a man aged 35-49 years with acute or convalescent COVID-19. CDR3 nucleotide sequence: TGTGCCAGCAGCTTGGGGAGGGGAAACACCATATATTTT. Translation: CASSLGRGNTIYF.